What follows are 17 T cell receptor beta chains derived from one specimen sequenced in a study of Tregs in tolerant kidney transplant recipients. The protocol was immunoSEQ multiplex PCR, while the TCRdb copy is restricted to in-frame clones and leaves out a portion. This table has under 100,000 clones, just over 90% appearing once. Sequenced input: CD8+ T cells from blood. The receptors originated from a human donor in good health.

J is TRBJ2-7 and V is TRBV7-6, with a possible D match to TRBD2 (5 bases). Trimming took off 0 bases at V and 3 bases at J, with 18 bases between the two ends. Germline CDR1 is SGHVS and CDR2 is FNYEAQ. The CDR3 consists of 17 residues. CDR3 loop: CASSLAAGNPTLYEQYF. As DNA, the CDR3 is TGTGCCAGCAGCTTAGCGGCCGGGAATCCCACCCTCTACGAGCAGTACTTC.

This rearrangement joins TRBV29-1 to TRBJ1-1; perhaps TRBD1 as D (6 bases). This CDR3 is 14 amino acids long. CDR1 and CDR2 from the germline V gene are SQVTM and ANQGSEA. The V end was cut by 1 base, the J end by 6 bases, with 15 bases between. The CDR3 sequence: CSVEVGGQLSEAFF. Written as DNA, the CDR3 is TGCAGCGTTGAAGTGGGGGGGCAGCTCTCTGAAGCTTTCTTT.

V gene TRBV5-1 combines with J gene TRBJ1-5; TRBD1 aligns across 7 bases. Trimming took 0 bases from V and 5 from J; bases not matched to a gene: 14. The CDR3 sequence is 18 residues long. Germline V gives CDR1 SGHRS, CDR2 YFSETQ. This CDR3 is CASSLEGQKIVWYQPQHF. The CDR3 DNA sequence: TGCGCCAGCAGCTTGGAGGGACAGAAAATAGTTTGGTATCAGCCCCAGCATTTT.

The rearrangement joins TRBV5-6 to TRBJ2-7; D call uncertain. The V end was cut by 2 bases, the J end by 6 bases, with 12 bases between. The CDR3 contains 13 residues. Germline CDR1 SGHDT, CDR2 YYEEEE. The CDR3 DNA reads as TGTGCCAGCAGCTTTGCGGAAGCTCTCGAGCAGTACTTC. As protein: CASSFAEALEQYF.

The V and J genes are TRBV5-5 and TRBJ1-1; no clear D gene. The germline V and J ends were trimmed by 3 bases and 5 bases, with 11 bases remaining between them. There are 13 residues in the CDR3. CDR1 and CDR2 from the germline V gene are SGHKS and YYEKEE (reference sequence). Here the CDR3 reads CASSYERWTEAFF. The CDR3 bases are TGTGCCAGCAGCTATGAACGGTGGACTGAAGCTTTCTTT. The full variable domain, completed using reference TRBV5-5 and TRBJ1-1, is DAGVTQSPTHLIKTRGQQVTLRCSPISGHKSVSWYQQVLGQGPQFIFQYYEKEERGRGNFPDRFSARQFPNYSSELNVNALLLGDSALYLCASSYERWTEAFFGQGTRLTVV.

CDR3 residues: CASSPYAQGETQYF. CDR3 nucleotides: TGTGCCAGCAGTCCCTACGCTCAGGGGGAGACCCAGTACTTC. V gene TRBV6-5 combines with J gene TRBJ2-5, with D perhaps TRBD1 (6 bases). Germline V gives CDR1 MNHEY, CDR2 SVGAGI. Between the trimmed V and J ends, which lost 5 bases and 5 bases, there was a span of 15 bases. The CDR3 covers 14 residues.

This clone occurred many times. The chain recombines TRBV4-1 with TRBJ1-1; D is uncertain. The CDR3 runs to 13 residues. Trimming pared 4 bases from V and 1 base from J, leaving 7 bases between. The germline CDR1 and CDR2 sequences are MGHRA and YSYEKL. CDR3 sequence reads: CASSPLQNTEAFF. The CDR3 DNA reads TGCGCCAGCAGCCCATTACAGAACACTGAAGCTTTCTTT.

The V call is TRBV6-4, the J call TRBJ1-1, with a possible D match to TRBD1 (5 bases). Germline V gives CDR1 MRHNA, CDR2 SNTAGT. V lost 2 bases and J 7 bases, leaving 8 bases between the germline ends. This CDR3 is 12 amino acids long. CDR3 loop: CASSDPGGEAFF. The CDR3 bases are TGTGCCAGCAGTGACCCGGGGGGTGAAGCTTTCTTT.

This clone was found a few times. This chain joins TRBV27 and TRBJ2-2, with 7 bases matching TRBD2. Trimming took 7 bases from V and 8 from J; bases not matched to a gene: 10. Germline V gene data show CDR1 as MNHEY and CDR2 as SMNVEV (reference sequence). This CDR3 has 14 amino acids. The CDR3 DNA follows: TGTGCCAGCACCCCCGCGGGGGTGGGGGGGGAGCTGTTTTTT. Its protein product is CASTPAGVGGELFF.

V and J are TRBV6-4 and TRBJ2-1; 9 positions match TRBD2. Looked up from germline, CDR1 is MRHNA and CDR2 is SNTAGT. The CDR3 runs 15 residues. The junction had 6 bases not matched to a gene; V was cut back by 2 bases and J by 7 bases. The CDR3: CASSDGIAGANEQFF. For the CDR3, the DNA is TGTGCCAGCAGTGACGGGATAGCGGGGGCAAATGAGCAGTTCTTC.

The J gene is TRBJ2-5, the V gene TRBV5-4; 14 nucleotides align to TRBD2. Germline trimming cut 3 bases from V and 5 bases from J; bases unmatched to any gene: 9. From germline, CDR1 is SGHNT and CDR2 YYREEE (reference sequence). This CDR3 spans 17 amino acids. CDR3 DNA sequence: TGTGCCAGCAGCTATGGGACTAGCGGGGGCTCCAGGGAGACCCAGTACTTC. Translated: CASSYGTSGGSRETQYF. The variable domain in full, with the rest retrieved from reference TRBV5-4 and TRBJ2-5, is ETGVTQSPTHLIKTRGQQVTLRCSSQSGHNTVSWYQQALGQGPQFIFQYYREEENGRGNFPPRFSGLQFPNYSSELNVNALELDDSALYLCASSYGTSGGSRETQYFGPGTRLLVL.

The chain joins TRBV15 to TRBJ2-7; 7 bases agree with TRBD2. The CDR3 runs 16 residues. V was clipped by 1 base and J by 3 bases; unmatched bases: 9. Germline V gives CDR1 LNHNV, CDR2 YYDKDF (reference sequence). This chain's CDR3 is CATSRVPGGGRYEQYF. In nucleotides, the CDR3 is TGTGCCACCAGCAGAGTTCCGGGGGGTGGCCGCTACGAGCAGTACTTC.

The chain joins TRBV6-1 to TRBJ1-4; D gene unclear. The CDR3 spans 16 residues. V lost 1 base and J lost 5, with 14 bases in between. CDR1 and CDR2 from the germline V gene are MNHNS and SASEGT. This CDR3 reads CASSEVSDRYNEKLFF. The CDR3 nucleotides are TGTGCCAGCAGTGAAGTCTCGGACCGATACAATGAAAAACTGTTTTTT.

The DNA of the CDR3 is TGTGCCAGCAGTGACAGGGGAGAGACCCAGTACTTC. The encoded protein is CASSDRGETQYF. The chain joins TRBV2 to TRBJ2-5; a possible D gene is TRBD1 (6 bases). CDR3 length equals 12 residues. With 3 bases removed from V and 4 bases from J, the gap between germline ends came to 6 bases. Germline lookup yields CDR1 SNHLY and CDR2 FYNNEI.

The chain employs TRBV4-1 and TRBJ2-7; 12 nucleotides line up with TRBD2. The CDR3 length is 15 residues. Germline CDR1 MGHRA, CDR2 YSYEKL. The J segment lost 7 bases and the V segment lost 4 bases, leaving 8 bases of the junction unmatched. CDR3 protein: CASSPTLGLAGEQYF. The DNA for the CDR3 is TGCGCCAGCAGCCCGACCCTAGGACTAGCGGGGGAGCAGTACTTC.

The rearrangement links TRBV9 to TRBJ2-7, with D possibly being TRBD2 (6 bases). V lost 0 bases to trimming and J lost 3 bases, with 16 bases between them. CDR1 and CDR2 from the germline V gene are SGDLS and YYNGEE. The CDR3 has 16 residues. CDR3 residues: CASSVGGGGVGYEQYF. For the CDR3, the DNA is TGTGCCAGCAGCGTAGGAGGTGGCGGGGTCGGCTACGAGCAGTACTTC.

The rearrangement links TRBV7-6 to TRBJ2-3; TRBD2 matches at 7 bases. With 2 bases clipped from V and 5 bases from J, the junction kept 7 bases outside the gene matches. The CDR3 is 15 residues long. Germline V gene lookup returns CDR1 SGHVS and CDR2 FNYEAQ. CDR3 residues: CASSLSGRGGDTQYF. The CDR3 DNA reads TGTGCCAGCAGCTTAAGTGGGAGGGGTGGAGATACGCAGTATTTT.